The 27 T cell receptor beta chains presented below share a single source sample, sequenced in a study of blood T cell repertoires in COVID-19. Profiling relied on immunoSEQ multiplex PCR, and the TCRdb table lists in-frame clones only, not all of them. This repertoire shows 75,000 to 80,000 clones, 88% found once; its top ten account for under 55%. The sequenced sample consisted of peripheral blood. These TCRs come from a human donor in a cohort sampled during active COVID-19.

This sequence joins TRBV29-1 and TRBJ2-5; 7 bases fit TRBD2. Trimming cost V 8 bases and J 5 bases; bases outside gene matches: 8. In germline, CDR1 is SQVTM, CDR2 ANQGSEA. This CDR3 is built from 12 residues. CDR3 sequence reads: CSTPFGGETQYF. CDR3 coding DNA: TGCAGCACTCCATTCGGGGGGGAGACCCAGTACTTC.

This clone was observed a single time. CDR3 nucleotides: TGTGCCACCAGTGATCGGACTAGCGGGGGTCATGAGCAGTTCTTC. Protein: CATSDRTSGGHEQFF. J is TRBJ2-1 and V is TRBV24-1; TRBD2 aligns across 13 bases. The J segment lost 8 bases and the V segment lost 3 bases, leaving 3 bases of the junction unmatched. The CDR3 extends over 15 amino acids. CDR1 and CDR2 from the germline V gene are KGHDR and SFDVKD.

The CDR3 loop reads CASSQEGATDTQYF. The CDR3 DNA is TGCGCCAGCAGTCAGGAGGGGGCCACAGATACGCAGTATTTT. J is TRBJ2-3 and V is TRBV5-1, with TRBD1 as a possible D gene (7 bases). The CDR3 runs to 14 residues. Trimming pared 5 bases from V and 2 bases from J, leaving 12 bases between. Germline V CDR1 and CDR2: SGHRS, YFSETQ.

The chain couples TRBV2 to TRBJ2-5; TRBD2 matches 13 bases. There are 14 residues in the CDR3. Germline V lookup: CDR1 SNHLY, CDR2 FYNNEI. After removal of 5 bases from V and 5 bases from J, the junction contained 2 bases not matched to a gene. In DNA, the CDR3 is TGTGCCAGCAGTCCGACTAGCGGGGGGGAGACCCAGTACTTC. Protein sequence: CASSPTSGGETQYF.

V usage is TRBV9 and J usage is TRBJ1-5; no definite D call. Germline CDR1 and CDR2: SGDLS and YYNGEE. Trimming took 0 bases from V and 0 from J, leaving 22 bases between them. The CDR3 has 20 residues. This chain's CDR3 is CASSVEVVKRVGYSNQPQHF. CDR3 DNA sequence: TGTGCCAGCAGCGTAGAGGTTGTGAAGAGGGTCGGTTATAGCAATCAGCCCCAGCATTTT.

CDR3 DNA sequence: TGTGCCAGCAGCTTAGTCCGGGGTCAGCCCCAGCATTTT. Translation gives CASSLVRGQPQHF. The chain recombines TRBV7-8 with TRBJ1-5; D ambiguous. Deletions cut 1 base from V and 6 bases from J, with 7 bases between. CDR3 size: 13 residues. Germline values: CDR1 SGHVS, CDR2 FQNEAQ.

This CDR3 reads CASIIQGWDNSPLHF. The DNA for the CDR3 is TGTGCCAGCATTATACAGGGGTGGGATAATTCACCCCTCCACTTT. The rearrangement links TRBV6-5 to TRBJ1-6; 7 nucleotides match TRBD1. The V and J ends lost 7 bases and 5 bases, in that order; junction bases with no gene match: 8. The CDR3 length is 15 residues. The germline gives CDR1 MNHEY, CDR2 SVGAGI.

The gene calls are TRBV19 and TRBJ1-3; D gene uncertain. Per germline, CDR1 LNHDA and CDR2 SQIVND (reference sequence). Trimming stripped 5 bases from V and 0 bases from J, with 11 bases between. CDR3 length equals 15 residues. The CDR3 reads CASSPDSGSGNTIYF. DNA of the CDR3: TGTGCCAGTAGTCCGGACTCCGGCTCTGGAAACACCATATATTTT.

Only a few counts were recorded for this clone. The chain recombines TRBV5-1 with TRBJ1-2, with 10 bases matching TRBD1. The germline V gene has CDR1 SGHRS and CDR2 YFSETQ. The CDR3 consists of 17 residues. The V segment lost 0 bases and the J segment 6 bases; nucleotides outside the gene matches: 11. In DNA, the CDR3 is TGCGCCAGCAGCTTGGAATCCGAGACAGGGGGCGCGAATGGCTACACCTTC. Protein product: CASSLESETGGANGYTF.

The chain is built from TRBV18 and TRBJ2-5; TRBD2 agrees at 7 bases. In germline, CDR1 is KGHSH, CDR2 LQKENI. Germline trimming cut 3 bases from V and 5 bases from J; bases unmatched to any gene: 6. The CDR3 is 14 amino acids. CDR3 residues: CASSPETSLETQYF. CDR3 in DNA: TGTGCCAGCTCACCCGAGACTAGCCTTGAGACCCAGTACTTC.

As DNA, the CDR3 is TGTGCCAGCAGCCAAGGGACTAGCGGGGGGTCTGGGGCCAACGTCCTGACTTTC. It is translated as CASSQGTSGGSGANVLTF. The rearrangement joins TRBV5-8 to TRBJ2-6; 15 bases agree with TRBD2. J lost 1 base, V lost 4 bases, and 3 bases had no gene match. This CDR3 is 18 amino acids long. Germline values: CDR1 SGHTS, CDR2 YDEGEE.

The chain joins TRBV14 to TRBJ1-1; D is uncertain. The CDR3 is made up of 19 amino acids. Between the trimmed V and J ends, which lost 1 base and 8 bases, there was a span of 29 bases. Germline CDR1 SGHDN, CDR2 FVKESK. CDR3 sequence (DNA): TGTGCCAGCAGCCAAGGACACCTCGGACTTTTTGTTGGAGGTATGGAAGCTTTCTTT. It encodes CASSQGHLGLFVGGMEAFF. Supplemented by reference TRBV14 and TRBJ1-1, the full variable domain reads EAGVTQFPSHSVIEKGQTVTLRCDPISGHDNLYWYRRVMGKEIKFLLHFVKESKQDESGMPNNRFLAERTGGTYSTLKVQPAELEDSGVYFCASSQGHLGLFVGGMEAFFGQGTRLTVV.

V gene TRBV14 combines with J gene TRBJ1-2; TRBD1 aligns across 7 bases. The CDR3 sequence is 14 residues long. Germline CDR1 is SGHDN and CDR2 is FVKESK. V shed 2 bases, J shed 4 bases, and the junction held 4 bases outside the gene matches. The CDR3 loop reads CASSQPGTAYGYTF. CDR3 in DNA: TGTGCCAGCAGCCAACCCGGGACAGCCTATGGCTACACCTTC.

The genes are TRBV11-2 and TRBJ2-3; D possibly corresponds to TRBD1 (5 bases). Trimming removed 3 bases from V and 6 bases from J, with 19 bases in between. CDR3 length: 16 amino acids. Germline lookup yields CDR1 SGHAT and CDR2 FQNNGV. The CDR3 loop is CASSFRTGAFTDTQYF. The CDR3 coding sequence is TGTGCCAGCAGCTTCCGCACAGGAGCCTTCACGGATACGCAGTATTTT.

The rearrangement links TRBV5-1 to TRBJ2-5; 10 nucleotides line up with TRBD1. This CDR3 has 16 residues. J was trimmed by 1 base and V by 3 bases; bases with no gene match: 6. CDR1 SGHRS and CDR2 YFSETQ come from the germline V gene. The CDR3 region is CASSSGQGGTQETQYF. CDR3 sequence (DNA): TGCGCCAGCAGCTCAGGACAGGGGGGGACCCAAGAGACCCAGTACTTC.

The rearrangement joins TRBV19 to TRBJ1-5; 7 bases are shared with TRBD1. This CDR3 has 15 amino acids. Germline CDR1 LNHDA, CDR2 SQIVND (reference sequence). Germline trimming cut 6 bases from V and 7 bases from J; bases unmatched to any gene: 12. The CDR3 nucleotides are TGTGCCAGTAGAATGAACAGGGGACTTGAACAGCCCCAGCATTTT. This translates into CASRMNRGLEQPQHF.

The chain links TRBV19 to TRBJ1-1; a possible D gene is TRBD1 (6 bases). Germline lookup yields CDR1 LNHDA and CDR2 SQIVND (reference sequence). V was pared by 7 bases and J by 0 bases, with 15 bases between. The CDR3 consists of 15 residues. The CDR3 is CASMRDTIMNTEAFF. The CDR3 coding sequence is TGTGCCAGTATGAGGGACACGATAATGAACACTGAAGCTTTCTTT.

This clone was picked up one time. The genes are TRBV30 and TRBJ1-1, with D possibly matching TRBD1 (5 bases). V was shortened by 3 bases and J by 11 bases, with 13 bases between the two germline ends. Looked up from germline, CDR1 is GTSNPN and CDR2 is SVGIG (reference sequence). The length of the CDR3 is 11 residues. This chain's CDR3 is CAWSWAGNAFF. The CDR3 region has the DNA TGTGCCTGGAGCTGGGCAGGGAACGCTTTCTTT.

This clone was seen a handful of times. CDR3: CAISEPDREYYEQYF. CDR3 coding DNA: TGTGCCATCAGTGAGCCTGACAGGGAGTACTACGAGCAGTACTTC. The chain is built from TRBV10-3 and TRBJ2-7; 7 bases line up with TRBD1. Germline-derived CDR1 and CDR2 are ENHRY and SYGVKD. The junction had 7 bases not matched to a gene; V was cut back by 2 bases and J by 3 bases. This CDR3 contains 15 residues.

This clone is termed medium-sized. The V gene is TRBV6-1, the J gene TRBJ2-3; 8 bases agree with TRBD2. CDR3 size: 19 residues. The junction had 18 bases not matched to a gene; V was cut back by 4 bases and J by 3 bases. From germline, CDR1 is MNHNS and CDR2 SASEGT. In nucleotides, the CDR3 is TGTGCCAGCAGTGGGGCCCTGGGGAGACCCGGGGGGGCAACAGATACGCAGTATTTT. It codes for CASSGALGRPGGATDTQYF.

The rearrangement joins TRBV5-4 to TRBJ2-7, with 9 bases identical to TRBD1. The CDR3 runs 16 residues. Germline values: CDR1 SGHNT, CDR2 YYREEE (reference sequence). V trimming: 3 bases; J trimming: 3 bases; junction bases outside the gene matches: 10. The CDR3 DNA reads as TGTGCCAGCAGCTCCGGTTCCGGGACAGGGAACTACGAGCAGTACTTC. Amino acids: CASSSGSGTGNYEQYF.

The chain is built from TRBV15 and TRBJ1-4; possibly TRBD1 for D (5 bases). CDR3 length: 17 residues. The V end was cut by 2 bases, the J end by 2 bases, with 15 bases between. Per germline, CDR1 LNHNV and CDR2 YYDKDF (reference sequence). DNA of the CDR3: TGTGCCACCAGCAGATTACTAAGACAGACTACTAATGAAAAACTGTTTTTT. It yields the protein CATSRLLRQTTNEKLFF.

This clone appeared once. CDR3 amino acids: CASMAPSLYNEQFF. The CDR3, as DNA: TGTGCCAGCATGGCCCCTAGCTTATACAATGAGCAGTTCTTC. This rearrangement joins TRBV5-8 to TRBJ2-1, with D perhaps matching TRBD2 (5 bases). CDR1 is SGHTS, CDR2 YDEGEE, per germline. V was shortened by 6 bases and J by 4 bases, with 14 bases between the two germline ends. The CDR3 runs to 14 residues.

V and J are TRBV5-1 and TRBJ1-6, with 8 bases lining up with TRBD1. The V segment lost 3 bases and the J segment 4 bases; nucleotides outside the gene matches: 3. The CDR3 spans 15 residues. Germline-derived CDR1 and CDR2 are SGHRS and YFSETQ. The CDR3: CASSSGQVYNSPLHF. CDR3 sequence (DNA): TGCGCCAGCAGCTCGGGACAGGTATATAATTCACCCCTCCACTTT. The full variable domain, its missing parts supplied by reference TRBV5-1 and TRBJ1-6, is KAGVTQTPRYLIKTRGQQVTLSCSPISGHRSVSWYQQTPGQGLQFLFEYFSETQRNKGNFPGRFSGRQFSNSRSEMNVSTLELGDSALYLCASSSGQVYNSPLHFGNGTRLTVT.

The V and J genes are TRBV25-1 and TRBJ2-3; 10 nucleotides align to TRBD2. This CDR3 is built from 17 residues. V shed 6 bases, J shed 4 bases, and the junction held 13 bases outside the gene matches. Germline CDR1 is MGHDK and CDR2 is SYGVNS. The CDR3 region is CASRAPPLAGVPDTQYF. The CDR3 coding sequence is TGTGCCAGCAGAGCTCCTCCTCTAGCGGGAGTACCAGATACGCAGTATTTT.

The count of this clone is one. The gene calls are TRBV5-5 and TRBJ2-5; 9 bases align to TRBD2. J lost 2 bases, V lost 4 bases, and 6 bases had no gene match. The CDR3 totals 15 residues. Germline V gene lookup returns CDR1 SGHKS and CDR2 YYEKEE (reference sequence). The CDR3 DNA reads as TGTGCCAGCAGCCTCCTAGCGGGGCGACAAGAGACCCAGTACTTC. It yields the protein CASSLLAGRQETQYF.

CDR3 in DNA: TGTGCCAGCTCACCTACACCCGAGGGGGCCGACTATGGCTACACCTTC. Its protein product is CASSPTPEGADYGYTF. The chain recombines TRBV18 with TRBJ1-2, with 7 positions matching TRBD1. Germline V lookup: CDR1 KGHSH, CDR2 LQKENI. The CDR3 runs 16 residues. Trimming at V came to 3 bases and at J to 3 bases, leaving 10 bases not matched to a gene.